The text below deals with one T cell receptor beta chain. Its antigen is not identified. This sample was included in a study of T cells in Graves' hyperthyroidism and ophthalmopathy. Amplified regions were TCR beta CDR3 sequences from RNA transcripts. A first-round RT-PCR of the TCR CDR3 used the HTBI primer set. MiXCR, applied by TCRdb to the multiplex PCR reads, yields one record per CDR3 protein. Among 550,000 to 700,000 distinct CDR3 sequences listed, roughly 50% were seen once. V was shortened by 1 base and J by 9 bases, with 15 bases between the two germline ends. This CDR3 comprises 13 residues. Per the germline V gene, CDR1 is DFQATT and CDR2 is SNEGSKA (reference sequence). Findings of the study overall: Using 13 V-J features, a model discriminated ophthalmopathy from stable hyperthyroidism. Most thyroid clonotypes with frequency above 0.001 were detected in blood.

Material for sequencing was peripheral blood or thyroid tissue (not recorded which). This TCR was recovered from an adult woman with Graves' disease, either hyperthyroidism or ophthalmopathy (not recorded which). The rearrangement uses TRBV20-1 and TRBJ2-5; D gene uncertain. CDR3 DNA sequence: TGCAGTGCTAGAGCGGATCTGGATCAGCCCCAGTACTTC. Translation: CSARADLDQPQYF.